This T cell receptor beta chain was obtained from a study of fetal regulatory T cell absence and autoimmunity. Trimming removed 3 bases from V and 1 base from J; junction bases left unmatched: 3. The CDR3 spans 15 residues. Germline CDR1 reads SNHLY; CDR2 reads FYNNEI. Assay used: immunoSEQ multiplex PCR; TCRdb lists only in-frame clones, some missing. The sample consists of 95,000 or so clones, roughly 78% of them appearing once. This clone occurred once. The chain couples TRBV2 to TRBJ2-3, with 8 nucleotides matching TRBD2. Sequencing input: pancreas tissue. This receptor was taken from a male donor with IPEX syndrome. The CDR3 DNA reads TGTGCCAGCAGTGAGTACGGGAGGGGCACAGATACGCAGTATTTT. Protein sequence: CASSEYGRGTDTQYF.